This T cell receptor beta chain was recorded in a study of blood T cell repertoires in COVID-19. Background on the study: The samples span acute and convalescent COVID-19 from the United States, Italy and Spain.

A few counts support this clone. The V segment lost 0 bases and the J segment 8 bases; nucleotides outside the gene matches: 5. The CDR3 sequence is 13 residues long. From germline, CDR1 is SGHTS and CDR2 YDEGEE. Libraries were prepared by immunoSEQ multiplex PCR; TCRdb keeps only in-frame clonotypes and omits some of them. This sample has some 300,000 clones, with around 85% found just once. The rearrangement links TRBV5-8 to TRBJ2-7, with 7 positions matching TRBD1. This sequence was found in a woman aged 45 to 65 with active or convalescent COVID-19. Sequencing was done on a sample of peripheral blood. The CDR3 sequence: CASSLVGDSQQYF. The CDR3 nucleotides are TGTGCCAGCAGCTTGGTAGGGGACAGCCAGCAGTACTTC.